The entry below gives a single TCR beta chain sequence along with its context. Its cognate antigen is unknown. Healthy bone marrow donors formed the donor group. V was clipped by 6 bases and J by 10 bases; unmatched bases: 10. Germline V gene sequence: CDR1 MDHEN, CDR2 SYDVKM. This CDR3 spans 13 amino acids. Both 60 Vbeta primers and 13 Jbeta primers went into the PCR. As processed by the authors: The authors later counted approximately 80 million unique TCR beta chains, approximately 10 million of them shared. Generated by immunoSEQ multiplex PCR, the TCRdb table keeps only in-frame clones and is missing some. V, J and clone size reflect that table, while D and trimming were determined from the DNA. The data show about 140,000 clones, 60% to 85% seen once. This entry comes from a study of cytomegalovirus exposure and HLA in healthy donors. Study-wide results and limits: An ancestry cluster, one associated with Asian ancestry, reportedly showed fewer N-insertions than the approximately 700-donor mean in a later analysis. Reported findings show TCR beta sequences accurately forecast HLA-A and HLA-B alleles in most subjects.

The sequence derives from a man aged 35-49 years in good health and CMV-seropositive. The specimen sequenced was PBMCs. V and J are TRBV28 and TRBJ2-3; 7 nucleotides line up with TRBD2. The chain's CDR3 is CASRTGTTRAQYF. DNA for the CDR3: TGTGCCAGCAGAACCGGGACTACTCGGGCGCAGTATTTT.